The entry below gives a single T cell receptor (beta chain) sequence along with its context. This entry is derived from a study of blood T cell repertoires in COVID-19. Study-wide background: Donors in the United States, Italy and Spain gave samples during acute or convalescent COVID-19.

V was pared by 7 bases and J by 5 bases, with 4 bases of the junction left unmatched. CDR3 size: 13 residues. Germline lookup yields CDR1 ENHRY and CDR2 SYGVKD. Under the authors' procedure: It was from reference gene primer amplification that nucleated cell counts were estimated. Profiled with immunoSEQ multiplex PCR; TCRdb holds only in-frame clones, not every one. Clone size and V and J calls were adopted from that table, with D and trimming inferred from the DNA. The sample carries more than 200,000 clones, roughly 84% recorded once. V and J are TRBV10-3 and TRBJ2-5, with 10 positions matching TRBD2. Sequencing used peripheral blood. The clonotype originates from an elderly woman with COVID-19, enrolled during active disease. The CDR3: CAINSLAGETQYF. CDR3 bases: TGTGCCATCAACTCACTAGCGGGGGAGACCCAGTACTTC.